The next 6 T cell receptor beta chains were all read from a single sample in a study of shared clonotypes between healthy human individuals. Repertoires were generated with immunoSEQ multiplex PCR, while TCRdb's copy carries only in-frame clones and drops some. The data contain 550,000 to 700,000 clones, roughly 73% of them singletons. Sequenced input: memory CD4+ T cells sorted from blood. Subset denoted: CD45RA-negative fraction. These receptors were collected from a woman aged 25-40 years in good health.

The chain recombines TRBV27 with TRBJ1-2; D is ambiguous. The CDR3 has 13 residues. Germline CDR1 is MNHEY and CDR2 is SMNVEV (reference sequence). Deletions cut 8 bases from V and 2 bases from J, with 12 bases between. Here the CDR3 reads CASGEGGNYGYTF. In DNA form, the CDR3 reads TGTGCCAGCGGGGAGGGCGGGAACTATGGCTACACCTTC.

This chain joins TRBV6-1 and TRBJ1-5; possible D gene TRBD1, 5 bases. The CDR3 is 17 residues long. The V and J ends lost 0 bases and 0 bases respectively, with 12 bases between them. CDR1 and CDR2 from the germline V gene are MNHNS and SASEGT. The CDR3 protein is CASSEASSTDSNQPQHF. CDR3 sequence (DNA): TGTGCCAGCAGTGAAGCGAGTTCGACAGATAGCAATCAGCCCCAGCATTTT.

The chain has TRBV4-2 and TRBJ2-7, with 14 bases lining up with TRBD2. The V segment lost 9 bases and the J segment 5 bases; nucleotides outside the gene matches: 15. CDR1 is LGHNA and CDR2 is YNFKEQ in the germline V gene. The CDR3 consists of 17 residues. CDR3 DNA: TGTGCCAGTGATCTCGGGGGCGGGACTAGCGGGAGCAACGAGCAGTACTTC. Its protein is CASDLGGGTSGSNEQYF.

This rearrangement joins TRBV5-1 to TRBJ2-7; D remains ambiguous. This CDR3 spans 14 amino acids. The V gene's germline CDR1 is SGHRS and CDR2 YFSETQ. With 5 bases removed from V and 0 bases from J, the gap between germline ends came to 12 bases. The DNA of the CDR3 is TGCGCCAGCAGACACGAACCGAGCTCCTACGAGCAGTACTTC. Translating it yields CASRHEPSSYEQYF.

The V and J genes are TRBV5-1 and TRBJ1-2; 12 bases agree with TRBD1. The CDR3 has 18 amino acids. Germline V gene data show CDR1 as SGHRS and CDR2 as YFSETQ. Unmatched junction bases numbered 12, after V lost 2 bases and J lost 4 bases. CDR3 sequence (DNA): TGCGCCAGCAGCTTATCCGGGACAGGGGGCGGTAATCTCTATGGCTACACCTTC. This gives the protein CASSLSGTGGGNLYGYTF.

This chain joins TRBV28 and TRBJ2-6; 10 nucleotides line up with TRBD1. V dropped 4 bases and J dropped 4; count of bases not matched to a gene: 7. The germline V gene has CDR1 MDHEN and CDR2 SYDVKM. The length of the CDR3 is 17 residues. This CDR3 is CASSWGQGKEGANVLTF. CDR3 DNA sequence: TGTGCCAGCAGTTGGGGACAGGGGAAGGAAGGGGCCAACGTCCTGACTTTC.